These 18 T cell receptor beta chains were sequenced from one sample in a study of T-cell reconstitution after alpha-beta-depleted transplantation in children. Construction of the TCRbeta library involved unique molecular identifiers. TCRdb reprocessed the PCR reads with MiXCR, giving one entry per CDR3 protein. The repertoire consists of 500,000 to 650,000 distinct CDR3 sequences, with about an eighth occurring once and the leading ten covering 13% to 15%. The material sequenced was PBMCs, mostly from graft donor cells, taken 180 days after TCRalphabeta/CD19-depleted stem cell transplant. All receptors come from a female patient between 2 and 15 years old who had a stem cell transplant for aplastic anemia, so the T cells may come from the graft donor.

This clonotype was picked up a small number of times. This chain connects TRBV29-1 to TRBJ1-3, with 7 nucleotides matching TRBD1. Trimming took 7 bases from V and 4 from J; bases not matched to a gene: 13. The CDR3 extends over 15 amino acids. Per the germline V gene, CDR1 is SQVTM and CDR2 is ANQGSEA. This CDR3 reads CSGTGVLEAGNTIYF. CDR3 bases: TGCAGCGGAACAGGGGTCCTCGAGGCGGGAAACACCATATATTTT.

The CDR3 coding sequence is TGCAGCGTTGAAGAGTTGGGACTAGCTTCCGAGCAGTACTTC. Amino acid sequence: CSVEELGLASEQYF. The chain uses TRBV29-1 and TRBJ2-7; TRBD2 aligns across 9 bases. From germline, CDR1 is SQVTM and CDR2 ANQGSEA. The V segment lost 0 bases and the J segment 6 bases; nucleotides outside the gene matches: 6. This CDR3 has 14 residues.

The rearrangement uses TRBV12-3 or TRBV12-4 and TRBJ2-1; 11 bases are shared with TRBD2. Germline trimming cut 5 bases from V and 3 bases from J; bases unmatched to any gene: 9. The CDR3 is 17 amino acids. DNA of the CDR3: TGTGCCAGCAGTCCCGGGACTAGCGGAACAAGCTACAATGAGCAGTTCTTC. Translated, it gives CASSPGTSGTSYNEQFF.

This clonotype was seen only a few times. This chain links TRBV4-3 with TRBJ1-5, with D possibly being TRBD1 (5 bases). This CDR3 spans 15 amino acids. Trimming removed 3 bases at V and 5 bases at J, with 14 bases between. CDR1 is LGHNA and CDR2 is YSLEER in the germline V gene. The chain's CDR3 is CASSQGPLGDQPQHF. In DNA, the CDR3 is TGCGCCAGCAGCCAGGGACCCCTCGGGGATCAGCCCCAGCATTTT.

The CDR3 DNA is TGCAGTGCTAGAGGTCCGGGACTAGCGGGAGGACTGAACACCGGGGAGCTGTTTTTT. Translated, it gives CSARGPGLAGGLNTGELFF. The V and J genes are TRBV20-1 and TRBJ2-2; TRBD2 matches at 15 bases. Losses at the gene ends were 1 base for V and 1 base for J; bases not matched to a gene: 7. This CDR3 is built from 19 residues. Germline V gene lookup returns CDR1 DFQATT and CDR2 SNEGSKA (reference sequence).

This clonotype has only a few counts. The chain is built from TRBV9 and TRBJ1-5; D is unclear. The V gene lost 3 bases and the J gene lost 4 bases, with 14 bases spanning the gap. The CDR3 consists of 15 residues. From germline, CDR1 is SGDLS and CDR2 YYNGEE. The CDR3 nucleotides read TGTGCCAGCAGCGCCACCTTGGTCCCTAATCAGCCCCAGCATTTT. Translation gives CASSATLVPNQPQHF.

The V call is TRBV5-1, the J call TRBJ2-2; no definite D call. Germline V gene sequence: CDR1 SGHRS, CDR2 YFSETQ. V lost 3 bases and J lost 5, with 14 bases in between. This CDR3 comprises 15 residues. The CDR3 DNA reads TGCGCCAGCAGCTATTCCTCCCGACGGACCGGGGAGCTGTTTTTT. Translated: CASSYSSRRTGELFF.

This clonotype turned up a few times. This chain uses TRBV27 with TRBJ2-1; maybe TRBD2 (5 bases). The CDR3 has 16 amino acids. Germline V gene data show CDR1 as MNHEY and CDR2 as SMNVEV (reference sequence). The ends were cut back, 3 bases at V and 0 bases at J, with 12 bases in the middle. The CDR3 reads CASSFLPGLSYNEQFF. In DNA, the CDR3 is TGTGCCAGCAGTTTCCTTCCTGGACTCTCCTACAATGAGCAGTTCTTC.

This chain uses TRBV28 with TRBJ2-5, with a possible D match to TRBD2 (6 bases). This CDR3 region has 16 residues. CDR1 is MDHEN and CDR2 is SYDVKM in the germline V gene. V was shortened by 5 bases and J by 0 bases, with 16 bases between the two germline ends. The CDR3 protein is CASSPPDYQNQETQYF. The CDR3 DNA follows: TGTGCCAGCAGTCCCCCGGACTACCAAAACCAAGAGACCCAGTACTTC.

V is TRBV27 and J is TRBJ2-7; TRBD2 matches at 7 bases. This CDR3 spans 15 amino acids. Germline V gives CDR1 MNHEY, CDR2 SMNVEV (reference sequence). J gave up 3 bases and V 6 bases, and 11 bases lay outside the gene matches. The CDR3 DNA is TGTGCCAGCAGCGCGGCGGGAGATCCCTACTACGAGCAGTACGTC. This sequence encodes CASSAAGDPYYEQYV.

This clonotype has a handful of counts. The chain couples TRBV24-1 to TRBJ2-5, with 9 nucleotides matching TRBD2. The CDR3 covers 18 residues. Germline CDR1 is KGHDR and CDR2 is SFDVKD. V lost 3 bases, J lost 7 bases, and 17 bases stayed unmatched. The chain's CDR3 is CATSDPVAGVFGPGTQYF. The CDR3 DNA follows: TGTGCCACCAGTGATCCGGTAGCGGGAGTTTTTGGACCAGGGACCCAGTACTTC.

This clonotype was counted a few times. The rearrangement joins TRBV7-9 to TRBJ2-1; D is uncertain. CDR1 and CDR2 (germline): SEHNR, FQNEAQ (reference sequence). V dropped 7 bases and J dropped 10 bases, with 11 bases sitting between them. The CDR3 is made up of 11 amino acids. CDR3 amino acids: CASTGLWEQFF. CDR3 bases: TGTGCCAGCACCGGGTTGTGGGAGCAGTTCTTC.

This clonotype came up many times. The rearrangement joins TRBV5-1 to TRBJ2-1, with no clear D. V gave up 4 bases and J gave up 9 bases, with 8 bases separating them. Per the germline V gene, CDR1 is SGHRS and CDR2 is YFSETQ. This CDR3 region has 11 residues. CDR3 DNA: TGCGCCAGCAGCCCAAGTACTGAGCAGTTCTTC. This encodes CASSPSTEQFF. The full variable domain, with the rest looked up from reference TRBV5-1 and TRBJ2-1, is KAGVTQTPRYLIKTRGQQVTLSCSPISGHRSVSWYQQTPGQGLQFLFEYFSETQRNKGNFPGRFSGRQFSNSRSEMNVSTLELGDSALYLCASSPSTEQFFGPGTRLTVL.

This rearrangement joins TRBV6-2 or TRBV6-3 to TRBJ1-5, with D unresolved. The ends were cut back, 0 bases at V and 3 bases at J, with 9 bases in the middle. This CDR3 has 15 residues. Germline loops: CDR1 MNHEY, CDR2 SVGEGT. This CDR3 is CASSYSQSDNQPQHF. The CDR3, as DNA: TGTGCCAGCAGTTACTCCCAAAGTGACAATCAGCCCCAGCATTTT.

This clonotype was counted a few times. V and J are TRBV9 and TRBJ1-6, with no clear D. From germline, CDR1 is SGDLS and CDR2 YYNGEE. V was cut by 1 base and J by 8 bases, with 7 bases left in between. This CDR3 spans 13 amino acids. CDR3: CASSVSGDSPLHF. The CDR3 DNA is TGTGCCAGCAGCGTATCGGGTGATTCACCCCTCCACTTT.

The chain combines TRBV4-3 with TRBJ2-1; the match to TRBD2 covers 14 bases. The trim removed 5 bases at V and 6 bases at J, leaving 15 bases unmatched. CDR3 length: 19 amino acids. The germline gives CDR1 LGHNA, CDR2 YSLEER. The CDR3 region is CASSSTLGLAGGEGNEQFF. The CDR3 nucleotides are TGCGCCAGCAGCTCTACCTTAGGACTAGCGGGAGGTGAAGGCAATGAGCAGTTCTTC.

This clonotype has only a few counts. The CDR3 DNA follows: TGTGCCAGCAGTCCGCCGTCCCTAATGGTTGGCTACACCTTC. Translating it yields CASSPPSLMVGYTF. The chain links TRBV28 to TRBJ1-2; D unresolved. CDR1 is MDHEN, CDR2 SYDVKM, per germline. Between the trimmed V and J ends, which lost 5 bases and 7 bases, there was a span of 17 bases. The CDR3 runs to 14 residues.

For the CDR3, the DNA is TGTGCCAGCAGTTTGAGGGGGCACGGTGAAGCTTTCTTT. Translating it yields CASSLRGHGEAFF. The chain recombines TRBV28 with TRBJ1-1; 7 nucleotides line up with TRBD1. The CDR3 spans 13 residues. J gave up 7 bases and V 3 bases, and 5 bases lay outside the gene matches. CDR1 and CDR2 from the germline V gene are MDHEN and SYDVKM.